This T cell receptor (beta chain) was observed in a study of blood T cell repertoires in COVID-19. The wider study: The United States, Italy and Spain were the sources of the acute and convalescent COVID-19 samples. From T cells, B-cell-depleted T cells, or PBMCs came the material, which was cDNA or gDNA.

CDR3 length: 16 amino acids. Trimming took 2 bases from V and 0 from J, leaving 10 bases between them. CDR1 MNHEY and CDR2 SMNVEV come from the germline V gene (reference sequence). Recovered status applied to Cohort 3 donors who had two consecutive negative PCRs. It also applied to those with clearance or with symptom resolution. Per the authors' pipeline: Reference gene primer amplification gave nucleated cell count estimates. The table came from immunoSEQ multiplex PCR; TCRdb's copy has only in-frame clones and leaves some out. D and trimming were read from the DNA, whereas the V and J calls and clone size are those reported in that table. Of about 330,000 clones in the sample, 87% were seen once.

Sequences were obtained from PBMCs or T cells enriched from blood (not recorded which). The J gene is TRBJ1-4, the V gene TRBV27; maybe TRBD1 (5 bases). This sequence originates from a woman in her 30s who had recovered from COVID-19. The CDR3 region is CASSLQGRATNEKLFF. CDR3 DNA sequence: TGTGCCAGCAGTTTACAGGGCAGGGCAACTAATGAAAAACTGTTTTTT.